The 21 T cell receptor beta chains given below trace back to one sample, sequenced in a study of shared clonotypes between healthy human individuals. CD45RO-negative CD8 cells positively selected for CCR7 made up the naive population, which excluded terminally differentiated effector memory CD45RA+ cells. Sequencing was performed with immunoSEQ multiplex PCR; in TCRdb, only in-frame clones are kept and a portion is missing. The sample consists of approximately 2,000,000 clones, 90% to 95% of them appearing once. Sequenced material: naive CD8+ T cells from PBMCs. These receptors were collected from a man younger than 30 in good health. Some clones in this sample may be carry-over from other donors' samples.

Note on this clone: Other DNA sequences of this sample code for an identical CDR3. This sequence joins TRBV4-2 and TRBJ2-7; TRBD1 aligns across 7 bases. This CDR3 is built from 14 residues. The V gene end was trimmed by 3 bases and the J gene end by 1 base; junction bases not matched to a gene: 3. Germline V gene lookup returns CDR1 LGHNA and CDR2 YNFKEQ. The CDR3 region has the DNA TGTGCCAGCAGCCAGGGCAGGGGGTCCTACGAGCAGTACTTC. It encodes CASSQGRGSYEQYF.

The chain combines TRBV25-1 with TRBJ2-4; 7 bases are a match to TRBD2. Trimming at V came to 3 bases and at J to 16 bases, leaving 6 bases not matched to a gene. From germline, CDR1 is MGHDK and CDR2 SYGVNS. The CDR3 totals 11 residues. The DNA of the CDR3 is TGTGCCAGCAGTGAGGGGGGGAGGAACTACTTC. Translated: CASSEGGRNYF.

The chain employs TRBV11-2 and TRBJ2-1, with 8 bases lining up with TRBD1. The CDR3 is made up of 16 amino acids. The germline V gene encodes CDR1 SGHAT and CDR2 FQNNGV. Germline trimming cut 3 bases from V and 7 bases from J; bases unmatched to any gene: 11. CDR3 region: CASSFGPGTGGNEQFF. The CDR3 DNA sequence: TGTGCCAGCAGCTTTGGCCCTGGGACAGGCGGGAATGAGCAGTTCTTC.

CDR3 nucleotide sequence: TGTGCCAGCAGCGAGGGCTCTAGCGGTTACGAGCAGTACTTC. Protein: CASSEGSSGYEQYF. The chain is built from TRBV9 and TRBJ2-7, with TRBD2 matching 7 bases. Per germline, CDR1 SGDLS and CDR2 YYNGEE. J lost 4 bases, V lost 3 bases, and 7 bases had no gene match. This CDR3 has 14 amino acids.

The chain has TRBV11-2 and TRBJ2-1, with D possibly being TRBD1 (7 bases). The CDR3 length is 18 residues. The germline gives CDR1 SGHAT, CDR2 FQNNGV. V was clipped by 5 bases and J by 7 bases, with 27 bases between them. CDR3 loop: CASSRRPGGSPFGNEQFF. For the CDR3, the DNA is TGTGCCAGCAGCCGAAGACCAGGGGGGTCACCGTTCGGGAATGAGCAGTTCTTC.

A remark on this clone: Other DNA sequences in this specimen translate into the identical CDR3. The rearrangement uses TRBV13 and TRBJ1-1; D might be TRBD1 (6 bases). Germline V gives CDR1 PRHDT, CDR2 FYEKMQ (reference sequence). V lost 8 bases and J 4 bases, leaving 11 bases between the germline ends. CDR3 length: 12 amino acids. The CDR3 coding sequence is TGTGCCAGCTCTCAAGGGGGCACTGAAGCTTTCTTT. Translating gives CASSQGGTEAFF.

The chain recombines TRBV4-3 with TRBJ2-3; D perhaps matches TRBD2 (6 bases). The CDR3 contains 15 residues. V was clipped by 1 base and J by 4 bases, with 12 bases between them. Germline V CDR1 and CDR2: LGHNA, YSLEER. The CDR3 DNA follows: TGCGCCAGCAGCCAAGGAGCGGGTGTGGCAGATACGCAGTATTTT. This translates into CASSQGAGVADTQYF.

The chain links TRBV5-5 to TRBJ1-1; D gene uncertain. Per germline, CDR1 SGHKS and CDR2 YYEKEE (reference sequence). The CDR3 is 13 amino acids. V lost 1 base, J lost 3 bases, and 7 bases lay in between. The chain's CDR3 is CASSLSSHTEAFF. CDR3 bases: TGTGCCAGCAGCTTGTCCTCCCACACTGAAGCTTTCTTT.

V usage is TRBV5-1 and J usage is TRBJ2-1; maybe TRBD2 (6 bases). The CDR3 has 16 residues. The ends were cut back, 3 bases at V and 0 bases at J, with 13 bases in the middle. Germline V gene data show CDR1 as SGHRS and CDR2 as YFSETQ. CDR3: CASSSPAGSSYNEQFF. The CDR3 coding sequence is TGCGCCAGCAGCTCCCCGGCGGGAAGCTCCTACAATGAGCAGTTCTTC.

The table lists this clone with a few counts. The chain combines TRBV27 with TRBJ2-7; no clear D gene. The CDR3 length is 13 residues. V dropped 8 bases and J dropped 3 bases, with 14 bases sitting between them. Germline values: CDR1 MNHEY, CDR2 SMNVEV (reference sequence). The CDR3 nucleotides are TGTGCCAGCGGTATAGGCGGCTTCTACGAGCAGTACTTC. Translating it yields CASGIGGFYEQYF.

The V and J genes are TRBV13 and TRBJ2-1; 10 nucleotides agree with TRBD1. Germline V CDR1 and CDR2: PRHDT, FYEKMQ (reference sequence). The J segment lost 5 bases and the V segment lost 5 bases, leaving 9 bases of the junction unmatched. CDR3 length equals 16 residues. The DNA of the CDR3 is TGTGCCAGCAGCCCCCGGGACAGGGGACTGGACAATGAGCAGTTCTTC. It yields the protein CASSPRDRGLDNEQFF. Complete variable domain (other parts from reference TRBV13 and TRBJ2-1): AAGVIQSPRHLIKEKRETATLKCYPIPRHDTVYWYQQGPGQDPQFLISFYEKMQSDKGSIPDRFSAQQFSDYHSELNMSSLELGDSALYFCASSPRDRGLDNEQFFGPGTRLTVL.

The chain joins TRBV28 to TRBJ2-1; D gene unclear. CDR3 length equals 15 residues. V lost 2 bases and J 0 bases, leaving 8 bases between the germline ends. Germline V gives CDR1 MDHEN, CDR2 SYDVKM. CDR3 in amino acids: CASSLTRSSYNEQFF. In nucleotides, the CDR3 is TGTGCCAGCAGTTTAACACGGAGCTCCTACAATGAGCAGTTCTTC.

V gene TRBV14 combines with J gene TRBJ2-5; 7 nucleotides align to TRBD2. V lost 4 bases to trimming and J lost 5 bases; unmatched junction nucleotides: 7. The CDR3 is 14 amino acids. Germline CDR1 and CDR2: SGHDN and FVKESK. In DNA form, the CDR3 reads TGTGCCAGCAGCCGCCCTAGCGGATCCGAGACCCAGTACTTC. Its protein is CASSRPSGSETQYF.

This chain joins TRBV27 and TRBJ2-7; TRBD1 matches at 8 bases. After removal of 6 bases from V and 3 bases from J, the junction contained 10 bases not matched to a gene. Germline V gene lookup returns CDR1 MNHEY and CDR2 SMNVEV (reference sequence). The CDR3 totals 15 residues. The CDR3 loop is CASRITGGNFYEQYF. The CDR3 bases are TGTGCCAGCAGAATAACAGGGGGGAATTTCTACGAGCAGTACTTC.

The V gene is TRBV4-3, the J gene TRBJ2-7, with no clear D. V was pared by 0 bases and J by 3 bases, with 15 bases between. From germline, CDR1 is LGHNA and CDR2 YSLEER. The CDR3 has 16 residues. CDR3: CASSQDAYSFGYEQYF. The CDR3, as DNA: TGCGCCAGCAGCCAAGATGCGTACAGCTTCGGCTACGAGCAGTACTTC.

As to this clone: This same CDR3 is encoded by further DNA sequences in the sample. The rearrangement uses TRBV9 and TRBJ2-5, with D tentatively TRBD2 (7 bases). V gave up 1 base and J gave up 5 bases, with 15 bases separating them. CDR3 length equals 15 residues. Germline-derived CDR1 and CDR2 are SGDLS and YYNGEE. CDR3: CASSVTRGQGETQYF. The CDR3 region has the DNA TGTGCCAGCAGCGTAACGCGGGGGCAGGGGGAGACCCAGTACTTC.

The chain links TRBV27 to TRBJ1-1; TRBD1 is a possible D gene (5 bases). The CDR3 loop spans 15 amino acids. Per germline, CDR1 MNHEY and CDR2 SMNVEV (reference sequence). The V and J ends lost 3 bases and 4 bases respectively, with 15 bases between them. Here the CDR3 reads CASSFVVGETTEAFF. DNA for the CDR3: TGTGCCAGCAGTTTTGTTGTGGGGGAGACCACTGAAGCTTTCTTT.

The V and J genes are TRBV7-9 and TRBJ1-4; no firm D call. Germline V lookup: CDR1 SEHNR, CDR2 FQNEAQ (reference sequence). The CDR3 sequence is 16 residues long. V dropped 5 bases and J dropped 7 bases, with 20 bases sitting between them. The CDR3 bases are TGTGCCAGCAGCCTCAGCCCGATGGCTCGGTCTGAAAAACTGTTTTTT. Amino acid sequence: CASSLSPMARSEKLFF.

The genes are TRBV29-1 and TRBJ2-7, with 7 bases aligning to TRBD1. This CDR3 has 14 amino acids. Germline V gene lookup returns CDR1 SQVTM and CDR2 ANQGSEA. V was pared by 7 bases and J by 4 bases, with 13 bases of the junction left unmatched. The CDR3 protein is CSAFGAGGTYEQYF. CDR3 DNA sequence: TGCAGCGCCTTCGGGGCAGGGGGAACTTACGAGCAGTACTTC.

CDR3 sequence: CASSYRTGSEAFF. The CDR3 coding sequence is TGTGCCAGCAGTTATCGGACAGGGTCTGAAGCTTTCTTT. The rearrangement links TRBV6-5 to TRBJ1-1; 8 bases fit TRBD1. The CDR3 is 13 amino acids. From germline, CDR1 is MNHEY and CDR2 SVGAGI. After removal of 3 bases from V and 6 bases from J, the junction contained 3 bases not matched to a gene.

This chain connects TRBV14 to TRBJ2-7; the match to TRBD2 covers 7 bases. CDR1 and CDR2 (germline): SGHDN, FVKESK. The CDR3 consists of 16 residues. V was pared by 4 bases and J by 4 bases, with 13 bases of the junction left unmatched. The CDR3 DNA follows: TGTGCCAGCAGCCGGACCGGAGGGGACTACTTGTACGAGCAGTACTTC. It translates to CASSRTGGDYLYEQYF.